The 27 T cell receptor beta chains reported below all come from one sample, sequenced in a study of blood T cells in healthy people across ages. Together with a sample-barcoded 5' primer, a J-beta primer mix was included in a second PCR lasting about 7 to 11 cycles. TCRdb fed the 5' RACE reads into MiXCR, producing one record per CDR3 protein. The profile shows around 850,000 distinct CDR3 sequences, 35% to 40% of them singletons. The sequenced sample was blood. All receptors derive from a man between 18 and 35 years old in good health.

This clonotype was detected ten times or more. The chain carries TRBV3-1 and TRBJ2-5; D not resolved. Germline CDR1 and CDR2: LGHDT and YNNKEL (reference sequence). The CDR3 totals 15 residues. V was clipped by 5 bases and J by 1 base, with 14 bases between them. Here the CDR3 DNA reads TGTGCCAGCAGCTACACGCGGAGAATCCAAGAGACCCAGTACTTC. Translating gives CASSYTRRIQETQYF.

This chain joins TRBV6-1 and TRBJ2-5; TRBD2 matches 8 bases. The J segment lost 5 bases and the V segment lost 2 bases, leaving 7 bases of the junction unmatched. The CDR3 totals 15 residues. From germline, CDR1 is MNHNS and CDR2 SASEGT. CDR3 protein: CASSELGSGAETQYF. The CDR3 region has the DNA TGTGCCAGCAGTGAACTAGGTAGCGGGGCGGAGACCCAGTACTTC.

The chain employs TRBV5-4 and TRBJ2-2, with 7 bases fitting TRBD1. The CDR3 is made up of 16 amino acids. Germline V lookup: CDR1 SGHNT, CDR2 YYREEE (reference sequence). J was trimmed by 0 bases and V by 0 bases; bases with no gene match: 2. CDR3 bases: TGTGCCAGCAGCTTGGGCGGACAGGCGAACACCGGGGAGCTGTTTTTT. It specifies CASSLGGQANTGELFF.

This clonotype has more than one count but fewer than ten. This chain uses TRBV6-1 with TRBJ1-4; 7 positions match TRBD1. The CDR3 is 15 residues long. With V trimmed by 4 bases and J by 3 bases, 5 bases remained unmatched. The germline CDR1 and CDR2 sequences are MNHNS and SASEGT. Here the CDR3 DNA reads TGTGCCAGCAGTGTCAACAGGGGCGCTAATGAAAAACTGTTTTTT. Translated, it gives CASSVNRGANEKLFF.

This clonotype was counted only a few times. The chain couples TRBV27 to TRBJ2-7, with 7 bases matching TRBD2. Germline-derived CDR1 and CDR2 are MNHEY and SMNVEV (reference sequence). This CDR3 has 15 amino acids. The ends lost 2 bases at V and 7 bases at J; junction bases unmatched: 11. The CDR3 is CASSLRDYSYNEQYF. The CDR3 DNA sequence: TGTGCCAGCAGTTTAAGGGACTACTCCTACAATGAGCAGTACTTC.

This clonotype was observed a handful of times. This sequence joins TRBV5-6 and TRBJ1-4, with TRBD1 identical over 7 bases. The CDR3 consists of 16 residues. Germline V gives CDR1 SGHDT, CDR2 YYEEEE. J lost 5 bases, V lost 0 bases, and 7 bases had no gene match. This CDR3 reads CASSLGNRGFNEKLFF. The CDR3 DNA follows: TGTGCCAGCAGCTTGGGGAACAGGGGCTTCAATGAAAAACTGTTTTTT.

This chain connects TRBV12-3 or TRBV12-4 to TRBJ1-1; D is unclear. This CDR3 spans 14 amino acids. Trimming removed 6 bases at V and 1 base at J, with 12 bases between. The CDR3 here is CASSGSAGNTEAFF. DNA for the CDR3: TGTGCCAGCAGCGGGAGTGCGGGGAACACTGAAGCTTTCTTT.

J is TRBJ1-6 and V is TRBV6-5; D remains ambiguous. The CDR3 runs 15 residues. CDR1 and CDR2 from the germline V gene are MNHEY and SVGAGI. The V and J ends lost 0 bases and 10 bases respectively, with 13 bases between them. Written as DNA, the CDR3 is TGTGCCAGCAGTTACTCGATCCGGGCCGGGTCACCCCTCCACTTT. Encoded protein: CASSYSIRAGSPLHF.

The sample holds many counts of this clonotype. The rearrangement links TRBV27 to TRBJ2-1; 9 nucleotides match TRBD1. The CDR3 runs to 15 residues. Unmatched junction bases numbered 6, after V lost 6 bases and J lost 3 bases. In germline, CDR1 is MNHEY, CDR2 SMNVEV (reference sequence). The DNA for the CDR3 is TGTGCCAGCAGAGGACAGGGGTTTTACTACAATGAGCAGTTCTTC. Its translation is CASRGQGFYYNEQFF.

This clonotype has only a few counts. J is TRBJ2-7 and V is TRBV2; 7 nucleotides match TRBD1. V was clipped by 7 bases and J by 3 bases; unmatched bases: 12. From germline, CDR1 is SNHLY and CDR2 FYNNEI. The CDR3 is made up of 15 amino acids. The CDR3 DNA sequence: TGTGCCAGCAAAGAGACCCGGGACAGCTTCTACGAGCAGTACTTC. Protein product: CASKETRDSFYEQYF.

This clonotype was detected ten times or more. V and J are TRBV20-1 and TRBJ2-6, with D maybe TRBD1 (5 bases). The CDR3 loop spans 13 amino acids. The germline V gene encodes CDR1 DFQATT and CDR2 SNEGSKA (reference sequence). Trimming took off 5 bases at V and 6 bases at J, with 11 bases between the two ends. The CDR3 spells CSAWGGEANVLTF. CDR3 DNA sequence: TGCAGTGCTTGGGGCGGAGAGGCCAACGTCCTGACTTTC.

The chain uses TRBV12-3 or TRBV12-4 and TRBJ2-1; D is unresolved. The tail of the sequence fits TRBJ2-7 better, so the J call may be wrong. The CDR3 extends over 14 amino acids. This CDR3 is CAIPAPSSYNEQYF. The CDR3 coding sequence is TGTGCCATTCCAGCCCCGAGCTCCTACAATGAGCAGTACTTC.

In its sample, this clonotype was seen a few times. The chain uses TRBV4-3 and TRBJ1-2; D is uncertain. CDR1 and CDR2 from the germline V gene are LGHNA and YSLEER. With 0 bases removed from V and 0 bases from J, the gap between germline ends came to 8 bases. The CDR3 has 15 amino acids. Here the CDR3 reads CASSQEQRANYGYTF. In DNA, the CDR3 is TGCGCCAGCAGCCAAGAACAGCGAGCTAACTATGGCTACACCTTC.

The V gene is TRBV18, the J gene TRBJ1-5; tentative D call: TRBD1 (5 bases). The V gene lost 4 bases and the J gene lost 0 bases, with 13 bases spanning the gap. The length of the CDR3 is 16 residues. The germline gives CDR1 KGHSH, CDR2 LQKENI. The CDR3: CASSLAPTDSNQPQHF. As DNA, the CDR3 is TGTGCCAGCTCACTGGCCCCGACAGATAGCAATCAGCCCCAGCATTTT.

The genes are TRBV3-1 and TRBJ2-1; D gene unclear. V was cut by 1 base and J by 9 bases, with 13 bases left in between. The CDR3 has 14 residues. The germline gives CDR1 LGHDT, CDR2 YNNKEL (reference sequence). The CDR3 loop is CASSQGPVNGEQFF. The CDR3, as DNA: TGTGCCAGCAGCCAAGGACCGGTCAATGGTGAGCAGTTCTTC.

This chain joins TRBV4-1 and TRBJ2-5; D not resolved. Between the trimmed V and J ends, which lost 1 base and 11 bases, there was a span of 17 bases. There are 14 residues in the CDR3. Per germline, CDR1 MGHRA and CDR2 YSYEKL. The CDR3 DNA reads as TGCGCCAGCAGCCAAGTAGGTAGTCGGTATGAGCAGTACTTC. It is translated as CASSQVGSRYEQYF.

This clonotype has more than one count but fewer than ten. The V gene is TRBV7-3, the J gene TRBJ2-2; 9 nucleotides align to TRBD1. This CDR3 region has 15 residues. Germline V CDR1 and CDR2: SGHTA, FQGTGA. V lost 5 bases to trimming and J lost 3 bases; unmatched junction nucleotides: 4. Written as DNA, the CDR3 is TGTGCCAGCAGCGCAGGGACAGGGTACACCGGGGAGCTGTTTTTT. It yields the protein CASSAGTGYTGELFF.

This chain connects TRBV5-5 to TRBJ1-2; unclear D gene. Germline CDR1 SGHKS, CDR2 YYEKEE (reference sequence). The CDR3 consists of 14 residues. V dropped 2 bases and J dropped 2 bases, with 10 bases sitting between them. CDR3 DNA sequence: TGTGCCAGCAGCTTTACAGTATCAAACTATGGCTACACCTTC. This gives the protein CASSFTVSNYGYTF.

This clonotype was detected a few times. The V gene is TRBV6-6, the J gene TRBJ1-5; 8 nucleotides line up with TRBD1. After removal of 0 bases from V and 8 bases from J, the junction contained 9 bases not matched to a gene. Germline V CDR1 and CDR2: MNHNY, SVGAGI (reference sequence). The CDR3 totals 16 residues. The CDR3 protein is CASSYSLTGALEPQHF. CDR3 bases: TGTGCCAGCAGTTACTCCCTGACAGGGGCCTTAGAGCCCCAGCATTTT.

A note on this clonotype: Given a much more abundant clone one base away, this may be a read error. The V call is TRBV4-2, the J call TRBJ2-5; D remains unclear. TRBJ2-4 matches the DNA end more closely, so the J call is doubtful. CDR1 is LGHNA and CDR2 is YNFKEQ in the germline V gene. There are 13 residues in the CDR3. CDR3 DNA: TGTGCCAGCAGCCAAGATCTTGGTAGCATTCAGTACTTC. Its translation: CASSQDLGSIQYF.

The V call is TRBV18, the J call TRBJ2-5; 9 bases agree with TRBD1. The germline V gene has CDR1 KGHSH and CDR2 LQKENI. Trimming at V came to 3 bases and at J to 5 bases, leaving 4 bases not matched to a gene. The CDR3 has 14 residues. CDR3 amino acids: CASSPRGQGETQYF. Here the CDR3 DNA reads TGTGCCAGCTCACCGAGGGGACAGGGTGAGACCCAGTACTTC.

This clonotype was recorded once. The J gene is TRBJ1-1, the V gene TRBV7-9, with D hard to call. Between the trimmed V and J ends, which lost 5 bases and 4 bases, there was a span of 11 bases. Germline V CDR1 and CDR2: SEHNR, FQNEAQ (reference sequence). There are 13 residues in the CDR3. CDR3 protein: CASSRESTTEAFF. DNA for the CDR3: TGTGCCAGCAGCCGGGAGTCCACCACTGAAGCTTTCTTT.

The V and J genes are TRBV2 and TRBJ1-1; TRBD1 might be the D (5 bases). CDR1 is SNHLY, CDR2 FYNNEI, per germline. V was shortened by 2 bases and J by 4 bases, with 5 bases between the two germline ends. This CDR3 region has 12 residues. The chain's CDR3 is CASSEQGTEAFF. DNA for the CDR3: TGTGCCAGCAGTGAACAGGGCACTGAAGCTTTCTTT.

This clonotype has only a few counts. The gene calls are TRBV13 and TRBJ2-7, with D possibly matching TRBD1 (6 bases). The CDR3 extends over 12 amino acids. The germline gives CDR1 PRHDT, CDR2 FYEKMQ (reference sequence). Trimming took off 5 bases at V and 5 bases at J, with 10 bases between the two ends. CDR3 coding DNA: TGTGCCAGCAGCGCACAGGGAGACGAGCAGTACTTC. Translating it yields CASSAQGDEQYF.

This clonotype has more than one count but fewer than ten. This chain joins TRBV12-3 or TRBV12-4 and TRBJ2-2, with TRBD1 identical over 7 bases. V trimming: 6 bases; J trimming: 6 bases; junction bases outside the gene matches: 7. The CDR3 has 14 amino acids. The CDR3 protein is CASRVTGDAGELFF. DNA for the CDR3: TGTGCCAGCAGAGTAACAGGGGATGCCGGGGAGCTGTTTTTT.

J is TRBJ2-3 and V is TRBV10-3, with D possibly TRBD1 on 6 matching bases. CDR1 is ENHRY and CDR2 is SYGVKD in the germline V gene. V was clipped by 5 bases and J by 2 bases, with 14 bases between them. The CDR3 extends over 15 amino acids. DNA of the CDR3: TGTGCCATCAGTCCCGGCGGACAGAACACAGATACGCAGTATTTT. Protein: CAISPGGQNTDTQYF.

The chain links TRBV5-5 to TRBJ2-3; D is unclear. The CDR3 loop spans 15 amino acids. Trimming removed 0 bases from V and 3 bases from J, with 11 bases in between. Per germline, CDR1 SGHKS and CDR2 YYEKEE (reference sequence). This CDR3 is CASSLGGSWTDTQYF. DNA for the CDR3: TGTGCCAGCAGCTTGGGGGGAAGTTGGACAGATACGCAGTATTTT.